This T cell receptor beta chain was documented in a study of T cell repertoires in cytomegalovirus infection. The overall study: Recently identified HLA-C-restricted CMV epitopes and well-studied HLA-B-restricted CMV epitopes were used by the study. Public TCR beta signatures were indicative of both CMV infection and a matching HLA type. Study-level points and caveats: Cumulative frequency (of public TCR beta family members) identified carriers of CMV plus the relevant HLA. Dominating the ex vivo response were TCR beta clonotypes that were CMV-specific and HLA-C-restricted.

One entry per CDR3 protein, called by TCRdb with MiXCR from the reads. The repertoire includes about 160,000 distinct CDR3 sequences, roughly 21% of them detected once, and 20% to 30% sits in the top ten. Trimming removed 5 bases at V and 4 bases at J, with 10 bases between. The CDR3 contains 13 residues. Germline V gene data show CDR1 as LGHNA and CDR2 as YNFKEQ. As regards this clonotype: Its antigen remains unknown.

Here the sequenced sample was CD8+ T cells from cultured PBMCs, taken from culture after CMV antigen stimulation. This chain links TRBV4-2 with TRBJ2-3; D is unresolved. The receptor comes from a human donor in good health (CMV status not recorded). Some clones in this sample may be carry-over from other donors' samples. CDR3 DNA sequence: TGTGCCAGCAGCGTTATAGAGGCAGATACGCAGTATTTT. Translating gives CASSVIEADTQYF.